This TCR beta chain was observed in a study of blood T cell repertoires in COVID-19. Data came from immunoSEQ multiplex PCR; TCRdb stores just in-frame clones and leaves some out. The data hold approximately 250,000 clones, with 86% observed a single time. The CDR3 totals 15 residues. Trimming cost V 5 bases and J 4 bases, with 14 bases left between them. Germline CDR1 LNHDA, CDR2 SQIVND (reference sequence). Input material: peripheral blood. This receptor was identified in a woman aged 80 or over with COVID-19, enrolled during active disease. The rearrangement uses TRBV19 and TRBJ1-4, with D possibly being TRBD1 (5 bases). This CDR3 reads CASSLSTADNEKLFF. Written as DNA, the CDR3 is TGTGCCAGTAGTCTCTCGACAGCAGATAATGAAAAACTGTTTTTT.